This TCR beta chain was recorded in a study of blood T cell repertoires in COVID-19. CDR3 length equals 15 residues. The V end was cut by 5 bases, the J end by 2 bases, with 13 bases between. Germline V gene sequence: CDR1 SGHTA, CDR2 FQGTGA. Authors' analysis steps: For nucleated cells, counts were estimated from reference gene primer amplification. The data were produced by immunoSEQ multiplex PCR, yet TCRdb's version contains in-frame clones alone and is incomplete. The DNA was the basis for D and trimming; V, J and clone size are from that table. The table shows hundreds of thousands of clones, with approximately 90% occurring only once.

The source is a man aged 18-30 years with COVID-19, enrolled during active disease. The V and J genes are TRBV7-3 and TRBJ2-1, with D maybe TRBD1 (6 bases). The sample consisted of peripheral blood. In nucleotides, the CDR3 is TGTGCCAGCAGCCCACAGGGTTCCCCCTACAATGAGCAGTTCTTC. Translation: CASSPQGSPYNEQFF.